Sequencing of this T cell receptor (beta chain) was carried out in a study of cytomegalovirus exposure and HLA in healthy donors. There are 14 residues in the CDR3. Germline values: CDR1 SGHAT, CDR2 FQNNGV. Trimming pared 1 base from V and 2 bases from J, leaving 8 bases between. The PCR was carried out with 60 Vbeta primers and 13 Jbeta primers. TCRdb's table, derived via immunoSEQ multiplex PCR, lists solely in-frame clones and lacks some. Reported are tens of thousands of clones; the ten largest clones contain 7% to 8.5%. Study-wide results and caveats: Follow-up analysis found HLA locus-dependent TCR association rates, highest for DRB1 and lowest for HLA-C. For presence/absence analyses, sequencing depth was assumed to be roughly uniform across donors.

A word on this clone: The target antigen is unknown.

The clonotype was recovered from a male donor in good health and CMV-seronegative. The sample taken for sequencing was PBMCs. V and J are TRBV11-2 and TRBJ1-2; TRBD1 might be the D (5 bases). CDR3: CASSLVGGNYGYTF. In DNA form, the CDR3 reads TGTGCCAGCAGCTTAGTGGGGGGGAACTATGGCTACACCTTC.